The 10 T cell receptor beta chains below were found in one sample sequenced in a study of T cell responses to AZD1222 COVID-19 vaccine. TCRdb's table, derived via immunoSEQ multiplex PCR, lists solely in-frame clones and lacks some. The sample lists fewer than 200,000 clones, almost 90% occurring once. Sequenced material: peripheral blood, taken 28 days after the second AZD1222 dose. All receptors come from an adult who received the AZD1222 COVID-19 vaccine.

The V call is TRBV9, the J call TRBJ2-3, with no clear D. Germline V CDR1 and CDR2: SGDLS, YYNGEE. The length of the CDR3 is 14 residues. The V end lost 0 bases, the J end lost 0 bases, and 5 bases lay between the germline ends. In DNA, the CDR3 is TGTGCCAGCAGCGTAGCCCCTAGCACAGATACGCAGTATTTT. Translating gives CASSVAPSTDTQYF. The variable domain in full, completed from reference TRBV9 and TRBJ2-3, reads DSGVTQTPKHLITATGQRVTLRCSPRSGDLSVYWYQQSLDQGLQFLIQYYNGEERAKGNILERFSAQQFPDLHSELNLSSLELGDSALYFCASSVAPSTDTQYFGPGTRLTVL.

CDR3: CASSLTGTVYEQYF. For the CDR3, the DNA is TGTGCCAGTAGTCTTACAGGAACCGTTTACGAGCAGTACTTC. The V and J genes are TRBV19 and TRBJ2-7, with D possibly matching TRBD1 (5 bases). The CDR3 is made up of 14 amino acids. Germline lookup yields CDR1 LNHDA and CDR2 SQIVND (reference sequence). Trimming stripped 5 bases from V and 4 bases from J, with 15 bases between.

The chain links TRBV20-1 to TRBJ1-4; D is perhaps TRBD1 (6 bases). Germline CDR1 and CDR2: DFQATT and SNEGSKA (reference sequence). The V end was cut by 3 bases, the J end by 2 bases, with 16 bases between. This CDR3 has 16 residues. In DNA, the CDR3 is TGCAGTGCTAGTGGGGGGGCAGCAGCGACTAATGAAAAACTGTTTTTT. This gives the protein CSASGGAAATNEKLFF.

This chain connects TRBV4-3 to TRBJ2-3; no clear D. The CDR3 sequence is 17 residues long. V was clipped by 0 bases and J by 4 bases, with 17 bases between them. CDR1 is LGHNA and CDR2 is YSLEER in the germline V gene. The CDR3 spells CASSQDYTPNQPDTQYF. The DNA of the CDR3 is TGCGCCAGCAGCCAAGATTACACCCCCAATCAACCAGATACGCAGTATTTT.

This clone was recorded only once. The CDR3, as DNA: TGTGCCAGTAGTATACTAACAGGACGAGGCCACACCATATATTTT. It is translated as CASSILTGRGHTIYF. The chain uses TRBV19 and TRBJ1-3, with a tentative D call TRBD1 (5 bases). Germline CDR1 LNHDA, CDR2 SQIVND (reference sequence). This CDR3 region has 15 residues. V was shortened by 2 bases and J by 8 bases, with 16 bases between the two germline ends.

The V gene is TRBV7-9, the J gene TRBJ1-2, with 10 bases aligning to TRBD1. This CDR3 comprises 14 residues. The junction had 5 bases not matched to a gene; V was cut back by 5 bases and J by 5 bases. The germline CDR1 and CDR2 sequences are SEHNR and FQNEAQ (reference sequence). CDR3 nucleotide sequence: TGTGCCAGCAGCCTCGGACAGGGGGAGTATGGCTACACCTTC. Translating it yields CASSLGQGEYGYTF.

About this clone itself: The same CDR3 also results from other DNA sequences found in this sample. V gene TRBV9 combines with J gene TRBJ1-1, with 10 bases identical to TRBD1. Losses at the gene ends were 3 bases for V and 6 bases for J; bases not matched to a gene: 5. Per germline, CDR1 SGDLS and CDR2 YYNGEE. The CDR3 sequence is 14 residues long. The chain's CDR3 is CASSARDRGAEAFF. As DNA, the CDR3 is TGTGCCAGCAGCGCTCGGGACAGGGGCGCTGAAGCTTTCTTT.

The chain has TRBV5-1 and TRBJ1-4; TRBD1 matches at 11 bases. Germline-derived CDR1 and CDR2 are SGHRS and YFSETQ. The V gene end was trimmed by 4 bases and the J gene end by 0 bases; junction bases not matched to a gene: 5. The CDR3 consists of 17 residues. The CDR3 loop reads CASSGTGGKATNEKLFF. CDR3 DNA sequence: TGCGCCAGCAGCGGGACAGGGGGAAAGGCAACTAATGAAAAACTGTTTTTT.

This rearrangement joins TRBV19 to TRBJ1-4, with TRBD1 matching over 7 bases. This CDR3 spans 16 amino acids. The germline gives CDR1 LNHDA, CDR2 SQIVND (reference sequence). The ends lost 6 bases at V and 0 bases at J; junction bases unmatched: 7. The CDR3 DNA is TGTGCCAGTAGACTACAGGGGCATGCAACTAATGAAAAACTGTTTTTT. Protein: CASRLQGHATNEKLFF.

This chain uses TRBV7-9 with TRBJ2-5; a possible D gene is TRBD1 (6 bases). CDR1 is SEHNR, CDR2 FQNEAQ, per germline (reference sequence). V lost 2 bases and J lost 3, with 10 bases in between. The CDR3 length is 14 residues. CDR3 sequence (DNA): TGTGCCAGCAGCTTATTGGCAGGGGAAGAGACCCAGTACTTC. It codes for CASSLLAGEETQYF.